The 10 T cell receptor beta chains below were found in one sample sequenced in a study of T cells after yellow fever vaccination. One entry per CDR3 protein, called by TCRdb with MiXCR from the 5' RACE reads. The profile shows more than 200,000 distinct CDR3 sequences, roughly 3.5% of them singletons. The sample here was PBMCs, taken 15 days after the yellow fever booster vaccination. The receptor set was obtained from a man younger than 35 who received the YFV17D yellow fever vaccine.

V and J are TRBV5-4 and TRBJ2-5; 9 bases align to TRBD2. This CDR3 spans 19 amino acids. V lost 3 bases to trimming and J lost 1 base; unmatched junction nucleotides: 16. Looked up from germline, CDR1 is SGHNT and CDR2 is YYREEE (reference sequence). CDR3 protein: CASSSGEGRGGLFQETQYF. CDR3 nucleotides: TGTGCCAGCAGCTCGGGTGAAGGGCGGGGGGGCCTATTCCAAGAGACCCAGTACTTC.

In this sample, this clonotype turned up many times. V and J are TRBV5-1 and TRBJ1-1; TRBD1 aligns across 7 bases. From germline, CDR1 is SGHRS and CDR2 YFSETQ. The length of the CDR3 is 14 residues. The V gene end was trimmed by 2 bases and the J gene end by 8 bases; junction bases not matched to a gene: 9. The CDR3 DNA reads TGCGCCAGCAGCTTATCACCCGGACAGGTCGAAGCTTTCTTT. Amino acids: CASSLSPGQVEAFF.

At least ten counts were recorded for this clonotype. The V call is TRBV12-5, the J call TRBJ2-1; 7 nucleotides match TRBD1. J was trimmed by 8 bases and V by 3 bases; bases with no gene match: 4. Germline-derived CDR1 and CDR2 are LGHNT and FRNRAP. The CDR3 runs to 13 residues. DNA of the CDR3: TGTGCTAGTGGTTTCTGGACAGGTCATGAGCAGTTCTTC. Amino acid sequence: CASGFWTGHEQFF.

This clonotype was observed many times. V is TRBV12-3 or TRBV12-4 and J is TRBJ2-3; no reliable D call. Trimming removed 3 bases from V and 8 bases from J, with 9 bases in between. This CDR3 is 12 amino acids long. The CDR3 region has the DNA TGTGCCAGCAGTTTTGAAAGCCCTACGCAGTATTTT. This translates into CASSFESPTQYF.

Ten or more counts support this clonotype. The genes are TRBV4-1 and TRBJ2-5; D uncertain. This CDR3 region has 12 residues. With 0 bases removed from V and 7 bases from J, the gap between germline ends came to 6 bases. Germline CDR1 is MGHRA and CDR2 is YSYEKL. The CDR3 loop is CASSQELGTQYF. The CDR3 nucleotides are TGCGCCAGCAGCCAAGAGTTGGGGACCCAGTACTTC.

This clonotype has a count of ten or more. The gene calls are TRBV7-8 and TRBJ2-7; D may be TRBD1 (8 bases). The V end was cut by 1 base, the J end by 6 bases, with 16 bases between. In germline, CDR1 is SGHVS, CDR2 FQNEAQ. The CDR3 extends over 15 amino acids. The CDR3 DNA follows: TGTGCCAGCAGCTTAGGCAGGGGGCGCGGGAGCGAGCAGTACGTC. Its protein product is CASSLGRGRGSEQYV.

This clonotype came up many times. V and J are TRBV7-7 and TRBJ2-1; 11 positions agree with TRBD2. This CDR3 comprises 15 residues. Per germline, CDR1 SSHAT and CDR2 FNYEAQ (reference sequence). The ends lost 1 base at V and 7 bases at J; junction bases unmatched: 3. The CDR3 reads CASSLGSGGVNEQFF. The CDR3 DNA reads as TGTGCCAGCAGCTTAGGTAGCGGGGGGGTGAATGAGCAGTTCTTC. Looking up the rest from reference TRBV7-7 and TRBJ2-1 gives the full variable domain: GAGVSQSPRYKVTKRGQDVTLRCDPISSHATLYWYQQALGQGPEFLTYFNYEAQPDKSGLPSDRFSAERPEGSISTLTIQRTEQRDSAMYRCASSLGSGGVNEQFFGPGTRLTVL.

The chain employs TRBV20-1 and TRBJ2-2; 8 positions agree with TRBD2. In germline, CDR1 is DFQATT, CDR2 SNEGSKA (reference sequence). CDR3 length: 15 amino acids. V lost 4 bases and J lost 3; bases outside the gene matches: 7. The CDR3 here is CSATARLAHTGELFF. DNA of the CDR3: TGCAGTGCTACAGCAAGACTAGCGCACACCGGGGAGCTGTTTTTT.

There are many counts of this clonotype. The gene calls are TRBV7-8 and TRBJ1-5; D uncertain. Germline V gives CDR1 SGHVS, CDR2 FQNEAQ. This CDR3 is built from 14 residues. Trimming removed 6 bases from V and 0 bases from J, with 9 bases in between. CDR3 DNA sequence: TGTGCCAGCAGATCTCACTATAGCAATCAGCCCCAGCATTTT. Protein product: CASRSHYSNQPQHF.

In its sample, this clonotype was seen a few times. V usage is TRBV29-1 and J usage is TRBJ1-5; D is unclear. Between the trimmed V and J ends, which lost 6 bases and 0 bases, there was a span of 21 bases. The CDR3 spans 17 residues. Germline loops: CDR1 SQVTM, CDR2 ANQGSEA. CDR3 in amino acids: CSVSPLVHPVSNQPQHF. The CDR3 DNA follows: TGCAGCGTATCCCCCTTAGTCCACCCCGTTAGCAATCAGCCCCAGCATTTT.